A selection of T cell receptor beta chains follows, all from one sample in a study of CD8 T cells in Susac syndrome. Using its own MiXCR run on the immunoSEQ multiplex PCR reads, TCRdb lists one record per CDR3 protein. The data hold over 120,000 distinct CDR3 sequences, with approximately 95% observed a single time. Sequenced material: CD4+ T cells from PBMCs. These TCRs come from a human donor in good health. Both conserved end residues are part of each CDR3. The D gene is left open where the match is weak. Some rows have no size entry. The others give once, few or many, or a class for an expanded clone.

j_call	clone_size	d_call	v_call	cdr3_aa	cdr3_nt
TRBJ2-2	.	TRBD1	TRBV18	CASSPLGQGFGELFF	TGTGCCAGCTCACCACTTGGACAGGGGTTCGGGGAGCTGTTTTTT
TRBJ2-7	.	.	TRBV3-1	CASSQDWAGTAEQYF	TGTGCCAGCAGCCAAGATTGGGCAGGGACGGCCGAGCAGTACTTC
TRBJ1-5	.	TRBD1	TRBV20-1	CSARNRAGGDQPQHF	TGCAGTGCTAGAAATCGGGCAGGGGGCGATCAGCCCCAGCATTTT
TRBJ1-2	.	.	TRBV28	CASSAIGRGSDGYTF	TGTGCCAGCAGCGCTATAGGTCGGGGATCGGACGGCTACACCTTC
TRBJ2-1	.	TRBD2	TRBV7-9	CASSPPLREGPHNEQFF	TGTGCCAGCAGCCCCCCCTTGCGGGAGGGCCCCCACAATGAGCAGTTCTTC
TRBJ1-1	.	.	TRBV28	CASSFYTEAFF	TGTGCCAGCAGTTTTTATACTGAAGCTTTCTTT
TRBJ1-2	.	TRBD1	TRBV6-5	CASRTKTGGGDGYTF	TGTGCCAGCAGGACGAAAACAGGGGGCGGGGATGGCTACACCTTC
TRBJ2-7	.	TRBD1	TRBV5-1	CASSLGLLTGTGGTREQYF	TGCGCCAGCAGCTTGGGTCTGCTAACGGGGACAGGGGGCACTCGGGAGCAGTACTTC
TRBJ2-1	.	.	TRBV3-1	CASSQVVSGNEQFF	TGTGCCAGCAGCCAAGTTGTTAGCGGCAATGAGCAGTTCTTC
TRBJ2-7	few	TRBD1	TRBV3-1	CASTPGQGSYEQYF	TGTGCCAGCACCCCGGGACAGGGATCCTACGAGCAGTACTTC
TRBJ1-2	.	.	TRBV3-1	CASSQDFRASGYTF	TGTGCCAGCAGCCAAGATTTCAGGGCGAGCGGCTACACCTTC
TRBJ2-5	.	.	TRBV11-2	CASSPGGQETQYF	TGTGCCAGCAGCCCCGGGGGTCAAGAGACCCAGTACTTC
TRBJ2-7	.	.	TRBV29-1	CSVVTGFYEQYF	TGCAGCGTCGTAACAGGGTTCTACGAGCAGTACTTC
TRBJ2-2	.	TRBD2	TRBV30	CAWSPPGLAGVNGGELFF	TGTGCCTGGAGTCCTCCCGGACTAGCGGGAGTAAATGGCGGGGAGCTGTTTTTT
TRBJ1-1	once	TRBD1	TRBV6-6	CASSGGTGNTEAFF	TGTGCCAGCAGCGGCGGGACAGGGAACACTGAAGCTTTCTTT
TRBJ1-1	.	TRBD1	TRBV27	CASRRQGVGNTEAFF	TGTGCCAGCAGAAGACAGGGGGTTGGGAACACTGAAGCTTTCTTT
TRBJ2-7	few	.	TRBV18	CASSPLPTGEQYF	TGTGCCAGCTCACCCCTCCCCACCGGGGAGCAGTACTTC
TRBJ1-3	.	.	TRBV15	CATSRDKGRGNTIYF	TGTGCCACCAGCAGAGATAAGGGTCGGGGAAACACCATATATTTT
TRBJ1-5	.	.	TRBV27	CASNVRADSNQPQHF	TGTGCCAGCAATGTCAGGGCAGATAGCAATCAGCCCCAGCATTTT
TRBJ2-1	once	TRBD1	TRBV29-1	CSAVTGGAYNEQFF	TGCAGCGCTGTGACAGGGGGCGCGTACAATGAGCAGTTCTTC
TRBJ2-7	.	TRBD1	TRBV20-1	CSAKVSGQGSEQYF	TGCAGTGCTAAGGTATCGGGACAGGGGTCCGAGCAGTACTTC
TRBJ2-7	.	.	TRBV20-1	CSASWDEQYF	TGCAGTGCTAGTTGGGACGAGCAGTACTTC
TRBJ2-2	.	TRBD2	TRBV30	CAWGRVESLSTGELFF	TGTGCCTGGGGGAGGGTGGAAAGTTTAAGCACCGGGGAGCTGTTTTTT
TRBJ2-7	.	.	TRBV3-1	CASSQDVTGDEQYF	TGTGCCAGCAGCCAAGATGTTACGGGGGACGAGCAGTACTTC
TRBJ2-1	.	.	TRBV7-9	CASSLSSEQFF	TGTGCCAGCAGCTTATCCTCTGAGCAGTTCTTC
TRBJ2-7	once	TRBD2	TRBV7-8	CASSLVGGRYEQYF	TGTGCCAGCAGCTTAGTGGGCGGGAGGTACGAGCAGTACTTC
TRBJ1-1	.	.	TRBV7-3	CASSLTGEVVEAFF	TGTGCCAGCAGCCTGACGGGCGAGGTGGTGGAAGCTTTCTTT
TRBJ2-7	.	TRBD2	TRBV7-3	CASSPSGSDEQYF	TGTGCCAGCAGCCCCAGCGGGAGCGACGAGCAGTACTTC
TRBJ1-1	.	.	TRBV10-3	CAIRTDKNTEAFF	TGTGCCATCAGAACTGACAAGAACACTGAAGCTTTCTTT
TRBJ2-2	few	.	TRBV12-3/TRBV12-4	CASSLGGKNTGELFF	TGTGCCAGCAGTTTAGGTGGAAAGAACACCGGGGAGCTGTTTTTT
TRBJ1-5	.	.	TRBV5-1	CASSFGTSGQPQHF	TGCGCCAGCAGCTTTGGTACCTCCGGGCAGCCCCAGCATTTT
TRBJ2-7	.	.	TRBV5-4	CASSFNGRYEQYF	TGTGCCAGCAGCTTCAACGGTCGCTACGAGCAGTACTTC
TRBJ1-1	.	TRBD1	TRBV5-1	CASSLQGASAFF	TGCGCCAGCAGCTTACAGGGGGCTAGTGCTTTCTTT
TRBJ1-1	once	TRBD1	TRBV20-1	CSARRGGGMNTEAFF	TGCAGTGCTAGGAGGGGAGGGGGCATGAACACTGAAGCTTTCTTT
TRBJ2-5	.	TRBD2	TRBV23-1	CASSQEGLASGSLLETQYF	TGCGCCAGCAGTCAGGAAGGGCTGGCTAGCGGGAGCCTGTTGGAGACCCAGTACTTC
TRBJ2-6	.	.	TRBV25-1	CASSDTGRDEEGANVLTF	TGTGCCAGCAGTGATACAGGCAGGGATGAGGAAGGGGCCAACGTCCTGACTTTC
TRBJ2-3	.	TRBD2	TRBV5-4	CASSSPGLAQGDTQYF	TGTGCCAGCAGTTCACCGGGACTAGCACAGGGAGATACGCAGTATTTT
TRBJ2-7	.	.	TRBV12-3/TRBV12-4	CASSGGDIRYEQYF	TGTGCCAGCAGTGGGGGGGACATTCGCTACGAGCAGTACTTC
TRBJ2-2	once	.	TRBV11-2	CASSLGRSTGELFF	TGTGCCAGCAGCTTAGGGCGGAGCACCGGGGAGCTGTTTTTT
TRBJ1-1	.	.	TRBV12-3/TRBV12-4	CASSLDVGASNTEAFF	TGTGCCAGCAGTTTAGATGTAGGGGCCTCGAACACTGAAGCTTTCTTT
TRBJ1-5	.	.	TRBV29-1	CSVGAGNQPQHF	TGCAGCGTTGGTGCCGGCAATCAGCCCCAGCATTTT
TRBJ1-2	once	.	TRBV24-1	CATSEDDMGKGYTF	TGTGCCACCAGTGAGGACGACATGGGGAAAGGCTACACCTTC
TRBJ2-5	.	.	TRBV24-1	CATSDAEDLQETQYF	TGTGCCACCAGTGACGCGGAGGATCTCCAAGAGACCCAGTACTTC
TRBJ2-1	once	TRBD2	TRBV30	CAWSVPRTSRNEQFF	TGTGCCTGGAGTGTACCCCGGACTAGTCGCAATGAGCAGTTCTTC
TRBJ2-2	.	.	TRBV5-1	CASSPGPTGELFF	TGCGCCAGCAGCCCGGGGCCGACCGGGGAGCTGTTTTTT
TRBJ2-2	.	.	TRBV6-5	CASSYSQRNTGELFF	TGTGCCAGCAGTTACTCGCAGAGGAACACCGGGGAGCTGTTTTTT
TRBJ1-2	.	TRBD1	TRBV20-1	CSAREVGAGGAGGYTF	TGCAGTGCTAGAGAGGTCGGGGCAGGGGGCGCGGGAGGCTACACCTTC
TRBJ1-2	once	.	TRBV2	CASSEGGGLYGYTF	TGTGCCAGCAGTGAGGGTGGGGGTCTCTATGGCTACACCTTC
TRBJ1-2	.	.	TRBV20-1	CSARETGNYGYTF	TGCAGTGCTAGGGAGACAGGAAACTATGGCTACACCTTC
TRBJ2-7	.	TRBD2	TRBV20-1	CSASKGTSGYEQYF	TGCAGTGCTAGTAAGGGGACTAGCGGATACGAGCAGTACTTC
TRBJ2-7	.	TRBD1	TRBV24-1	CATSDLLTGYLSYEQYF	TGTGCCACCAGTGATTTGCTGACAGGGTACTTATCCTACGAGCAGTACTTC